This T cell receptor (beta chain) was obtained from a study of blood T cell repertoires in COVID-19. Background on the study: Sites in the United States, Italy and Spain provided acute and convalescent COVID-19 samples.

Trimming removed 7 bases from V and 9 bases from J; junction bases left unmatched: 12. The germline CDR1 and CDR2 sequences are SGHRS and YFSETQ. The CDR3 has 14 residues. Methods used by the authors: Quantification of nucleated cells was approximated via reference gene primer amplification. TCRdb keeps only in-frame clones here, not all; method: immunoSEQ multiplex PCR. V and J calls and clone size are copied from that table; D and trimming were computed from the DNA. This table holds about 240,000 clones, around 83% found once. This clone was picked up a small number of times. This TCR came from a man aged 30 to 45 who had recovered from COVID-19. Sequencing was performed on peripheral blood. The J gene is TRBJ2-1, the V gene TRBV5-1; 8 bases agree with TRBD1. In nucleotides, the CDR3 is TGCGCCAGCTCGTCAGGGGGCTACCCCGGTGAGCAGTTCTTC. Its protein product is CASSSGGYPGEQFF.